This T cell receptor beta chain was documented in a study of T cells in Graves' hyperthyroidism and ophthalmopathy (dated by TCRdb to the late 2010s). Notes on the research overall: Peripheral blood was sampled at the time of initial diagnosis, prior to any treatment. To identify TCR V-J signatures that set the groups apart, the researchers used a discovery cohort of 100 or so patients, made up of approximately 43 with Graves' ophthalmopathy and 57 with stable Graves' hyperthyroidism. An independent validation cohort of under 20 hyperthyroidism patients and about 16 patients who later progressed to ophthalmopathy tested prospective prediction of ophthalmopathy. For training and testing, the 100 or so patients in the discovery cohort were randomly divided in a 7:3 ratio. In addition, the study compared T-cell repertoires in thyroid tissue and in blood from about 6 Graves' hyperthyroidism patients. After blood sampling, hyperthyroidism patients were treated with methimazole at a starting dose of 30 mg daily, and ophthalmopathy patients were treated with high-dose intravenous methylprednisolone. The paper describes TCR Vbeta CDR3 sequencing of 135 peripheral blood samples, made up of 43 ophthalmopathy patients, around 78 hyperthyroidism patients and about 17 progressor patients.

The study at large found these results: In validation, progression to ophthalmopathy was predicted by the model with roughly 69% sensitivity and under 85% specificity, a median of approximately 6.5 months before onset. A 13 V-J signature model separated ophthalmopathy from stable hyperthyroidism, with 87.88% sensitivity and 81.08% specificity in cross-validation and 80%/75% in testing. Sample size was not statistically predetermined, and blinding of investigators to group allocation was not performed. Most expanded thyroid clonotypes (frequency above 0.001) were also found in blood, which suggests that blood repertoires may mirror thyroid immune responses.

The CDR3, from cysteine to phenylalanine, totals 11 residues. Just CDR3 DNA is preserved here, 33 bases in frame from base 1. Based on the germline V gene (reference sequence), the CDR1 and CDR2 sequences are DFQATT and SNEGSKA. Comment on this clonotype: Its antigen specificity is not known. The sample holds no much larger clone one base away, and base qualities are not on file.

Moderately to severely active disease, a Clinical Activity Score of at least 3, a NOSPECS grade of at least 4, and a duration under 3 months were present in ophthalmopathy patients. Any patient with an uncontrolled infection, another autoimmune disease, pregnancy or lactation was excluded. Diagnoses were established on the basis of clinical symptoms, serum thyroxine and TRAb, thyroid ultrasound, and orbital computed tomography. PBMCs were separated from under 12 ml of fresh peripheral blood using Ficoll-Paque density gradient centrifugation. Trizol reagent was used to extract total RNA, and RNA quality was then checked on an Agilent 2100 Bioanalyzer. The TCR beta CDR3 regions were amplified from the RNA transcripts. The TCR CDR3 was subjected to a first round of RT-PCR using the HTBI primer set and the Qiagen OneStep RT-PCR kit. Libraries were constructed in a second round of multiplex PCR, after which size selection and purification were performed. Sequencing of the libraries was done on an Illumina HiSeq2000 using paired-end 100 bp reads. The authors' pipeline ran thus. SOAPnuke was used to process the raw data, with reads discarded if the reads contained adapters or uncalled bases, had a mean Phred below 15, or lacked an exact constant-primer or identifier match. High-quality paired reads were merged using COPE v1.2.5, and each unique nucleotide sequence was defined as a clonotype. MiTCR v1.1 was used to align the clonotypes against IMGT TRBV, TRBD and TRBJ reference segments. Analysis was restricted to V-J combinations with a frequency above 0.0001, which covered 99.2% of repertoires. The TCS score was defined as the ratio of F50 (clonal expansion) to E x V (chaos), calculated using BLOSUM62-based TCRdist between CDR3 peptides within each V-J. Welch's t-statistics and random forest reduced fewer than 600 V-J features to fewer than 15, which were used in a naive Bayes classifier (R e1071). In TCRdb, the public reads were trimmed at Q25 with fastp and aligned with MiXCR, with productive beta chains retained. When rows share a CDR3 protein, they turn into one entry using the most common DNA and genes. TCRdb, not the authors, supplied the V and J calls. The sample table holds 300,000 to 450,000 distinct CDR3 sequences, of which around a sixth were seen once. The ten largest clonotypes hold roughly 16% of the sample.

Sequenced input: blood. The TCR sequence derives from a woman in her thirties or forties with Graves' ophthalmopathy. Here the chain combines TRBV20-1 and TRBJ2-5; a tentative D call is TRBD1 (6 bases match). The nucleotide sequence is given as TGCAGCGCCTGGGCGACAGGGACCCAGTACTTC. Protein translation: CSAWATGTQYF.